The rows below give T cell receptor beta chains drawn from one sample of a study of technical replicates of blood from a handful of donors. The data were produced by immunoSEQ multiplex PCR, yet TCRdb's version contains in-frame clones alone and is incomplete. The sample records 55,000 to 80,000 clones, nearly 90% being singletons. Sequenced material: PBMCs. The source of these receptors is a human donor in good health. Some clones in this sample may be carry-over from other donors' samples. Each CDR3 is given with its conserved first and last residue. Each record gives: D gene, J gene, V gene, clone size, CDR3 protein, CDR3 DNA. The D gene is left open where the match is weak. Only part of the rows carry a size: once, few, many, or a class if the clone is expanded.

d_gene: -
j_gene: TRBJ2-2
v_gene: TRBV9
abundance: -
CDR3aa: CASSVVSYNTGELFF
CDR3nt: TGTGCCAGCAGCGTAGTGAGCTACAACACCGGGGAGCTGTTTTTT

d_gene: TRBD2
j_gene: TRBJ2-1
v_gene: TRBV6-6
abundance: once
CDR3aa: CASILAGGYNEQFF
CDR3nt: TGTGCCAGCATCCTAGCGGGAGGGTACAATGAGCAGTTCTTC

d_gene: TRBD2
j_gene: TRBJ2-7
v_gene: TRBV27
abundance: -
CDR3aa: CASSLRGREAYEQYF
CDR3nt: TGTGCCAGCAGTTTACGCGGGAGGGAGGCCTACGAGCAGTACTTC

d_gene: TRBD1
j_gene: TRBJ1-2
v_gene: TRBV6-1
abundance: -
CDR3aa: CASSTLTGTGSGYTF
CDR3nt: TGTGCCAGCAGTACCTTGACCGGGACAGGGAGCGGCTACACCTTC

d_gene: TRBD2
j_gene: TRBJ2-3
v_gene: TRBV4-3
abundance: -
CDR3aa: CASSHKRAGRVDTQYF
CDR3nt: TGCGCCAGCAGCCATAAGCGAGCGGGAAGGGTCGATACGCAGTATTTT

d_gene: TRBD1
j_gene: TRBJ2-7
v_gene: TRBV7-6
abundance: once
CDR3aa: CASSSRTGTTYEQYF
CDR3nt: TGTGCCAGCAGCTCTCGGACAGGGACAACCTACGAGCAGTACTTC

d_gene: -
j_gene: TRBJ2-7
v_gene: TRBV19
abundance: -
CDR3aa: CASSAGGGSSWSYEQYF
CDR3nt: TGTGCCAGTAGTGCCGGGGGCGGGAGTAGTTGGTCCTACGAGCAGTACTTC

d_gene: TRBD2
j_gene: TRBJ2-7
v_gene: TRBV7-8
abundance: few
CDR3aa: CASSLSAGEQYEQYF
CDR3nt: TGTGCCAGCAGCTTATCAGCGGGGGAACAGTACGAGCAGTACTTC

d_gene: TRBD2
j_gene: TRBJ2-7
v_gene: TRBV15
abundance: -
CDR3aa: CATSGPQAGAYEQYF
CDR3nt: TGTGCCACCAGCGGGCCTCAGGCGGGAGCCTACGAGCAGTACTTC

d_gene: TRBD2
j_gene: TRBJ2-1
v_gene: TRBV7-9
abundance: -
CDR3aa: CASSIGLAGGRYNEQFF
CDR3nt: TGTGCCAGCAGCATCGGACTAGCGGGGGGGAGATACAATGAGCAGTTCTTC

d_gene: -
j_gene: TRBJ2-2
v_gene: TRBV2
abundance: -
CDR3aa: CASSEQGSNTGELFF
CDR3nt: TGTGCCAGCAGTGAACAGGGGTCGAACACCGGGGAGCTGTTTTTT

d_gene: -
j_gene: TRBJ1-3
v_gene: TRBV7-9
abundance: -
CDR3aa: CASREQASGNTIYF
CDR3nt: TGTGCCAGCAGGGAACAGGCCTCTGGAAACACCATATATTTT

d_gene: TRBD1
j_gene: TRBJ2-1
v_gene: TRBV6-1
abundance: -
CDR3aa: CASRPGGTGQDEQFF
CDR3nt: TGTGCCAGCCGTCCCGGGGGGACAGGGCAGGATGAGCAGTTCTTC

d_gene: TRBD2
j_gene: TRBJ2-7
v_gene: TRBV5-4
abundance: -
CDR3aa: CASSYLAGGSYEQYF
CDR3nt: TGTGCCAGCAGTTACCTAGCGGGGGGATCCTACGAGCAGTACTTC

d_gene: -
j_gene: TRBJ2-3
v_gene: TRBV4-1
abundance: -
CDR3aa: CASSQESAHSTDTQYF
CDR3nt: TGCGCCAGCAGCCAAGAATCAGCGCACAGCACAGATACGCAGTATTTT

d_gene: -
j_gene: TRBJ1-2
v_gene: TRBV4-3
abundance: once
CDR3aa: CASSQDFTLVVGYTF
CDR3nt: TGCGCCAGCAGCCAAGATTTTACATTGGTGGTCGGCTACACCTTC

d_gene: TRBD2
j_gene: TRBJ2-2
v_gene: TRBV4-1
abundance: -
CDR3aa: CASSLLEVAGVTGELFF
CDR3nt: TGCGCCAGCAGCCTCCTTGAGGTAGCGGGAGTAACCGGGGAGCTGTTTTTT

d_gene: TRBD1
j_gene: TRBJ1-1
v_gene: TRBV12-5
abundance: -
CDR3aa: CASGDRGDTEAFF
CDR3nt: TGTGCTAGTGGGGACAGGGGAGACACTGAAGCTTTCTTT

d_gene: TRBD2
j_gene: TRBJ2-5
v_gene: TRBV5-1
abundance: -
CDR3aa: CASSRLIAGLAGGETQYF
CDR3nt: TGCGCCAGCAGCAGGCTCATAGCAGGACTAGCGGGGGGGGAGACCCAGTACTTC

d_gene: -
j_gene: TRBJ1-6
v_gene: TRBV4-3
abundance: -
CDR3aa: CASSQTAPNSPLHF
CDR3nt: TGCGCCAGCAGCCAGACAGCTCCTAATTCACCCCTCCACTTT

d_gene: -
j_gene: TRBJ1-6
v_gene: TRBV5-8
abundance: -
CDR3aa: CASSPGQYNSPLHF
CDR3nt: TGTGCCAGCAGCCCCGGACAGTATAATTCACCCCTCCACTTT

d_gene: TRBD2
j_gene: TRBJ2-7
v_gene: TRBV11-2
abundance: -
CDR3aa: CASSVTSGSWYEQYF
CDR3nt: TGTGCCAGCAGCGTTACTAGCGGGAGTTGGTACGAGCAGTACTTC

d_gene: -
j_gene: TRBJ1-5
v_gene: TRBV4-3
abundance: -
CDR3aa: CASSQDRGYSNQPQHF
CDR3nt: TGCGCCAGCAGCCAAGATAGGGGGTATAGCAATCAGCCCCAGCATTTT

d_gene: -
j_gene: TRBJ1-5
v_gene: TRBV27
abundance: -
CDR3aa: CASSPYLGVDQPQHF
CDR3nt: TGTGCCAGCAGTCCCTACCTCGGTGTAGATCAGCCCCAGCATTTT

d_gene: TRBD1
j_gene: TRBJ1-2
v_gene: TRBV18
abundance: -
CDR3aa: CASSPGQGAYSGYTF
CDR3nt: TGTGCCAGCTCACCGGGTCAGGGGGCATATAGTGGCTACACCTTC

d_gene: -
j_gene: TRBJ2-7
v_gene: TRBV4-3
abundance: -
CDR3aa: CASSQDLPASYEQYF
CDR3nt: TGCGCCAGCAGCCAAGATCTACCTGCTTCCTACGAGCAGTACTTC